Included here is one TCR beta chain sequence, with context. What it recognizes is unknown. At the deep level, the assay was run. Measured with immunoSEQ multiplex PCR; TCRdb has only the in-frame clones, and not every one. The table has 900,000 to 1,200,000 clones, about 84% seen once. These data come from a study of shared clonotypes between healthy human individuals. As for the study in general: The cohort had a couple of women and a few men, ages 18 to 49. The study's findings and limits: Sequencing of the sorted subsets was shown by rarefaction to be incomplete despite large depth.

The origin of this receptor is a man aged 18 to 29 in good health. Some clones in this sample may be carry-over from other donors' samples. Specimen: memory CD4+ T cells from PBMCs. The subset here: CD45RA-negative fraction.

CDR3: CASSLGASGPWETQYF. The CDR3 region has the DNA TGCGCCAGCAGCTTGGGGGCCAGCGGGCCGTGGGAGACCCAGTACTTC. This sequence joins TRBV5-1 and TRBJ2-5; D might be TRBD2 (6 bases). The V gene lost 0 bases and the J gene lost 5 bases, with 17 bases spanning the gap. CDR1 and CDR2 (germline): SGHRS, YFSETQ. The CDR3 extends over 16 amino acids.